The following is a TCR beta chain sequence with its context. Profiling relied on immunoSEQ multiplex PCR, and the TCRdb table lists in-frame clones only, not all of them. The sample lists about 73,000 clones; nearly 90% were seen once. The sample comes from a study of T cell responses to AZD1222 COVID-19 vaccine. The CDR3 spans 15 residues. V lost 4 bases and J lost 3, with 16 bases in between. Germline assignment: CDR1 LNHNV and CDR2 YYDKDF (reference sequence). The TCR comes from an adult who received the AZD1222 COVID-19 vaccine. Here the sequenced sample was peripheral blood, taken 28 days after the second AZD1222 dose. The chain has TRBV15 and TRBJ2-7, with D perhaps given as TRBD1 or TRBD2 (6 bases each). Written as DNA, the CDR3 is TGTGCCACCAGCATAACTCACAGGGAGGACTACGAGCAGTACTTC. Translated: CATSITHREDYEQYF. Full variable domain (missing parts from reference TRBV15 and TRBJ2-7): DAMVIQNPRYQVTQFGKPVTLSCSQTLNHNVMYWYQQKSSQAPKLLFHYYDKDFNNEADTPDNFQSRRPNTSFCFLDIRSPGLGDTAMYLCATSITHREDYEQYFGPGTRLTVT.